This TCR beta chain comes out of a study of blood T cells in healthy people across ages. Deletions cut 8 bases from V and 1 base from J, with 5 bases between. This CDR3 region has 11 residues. The germline V gene has CDR1 SGHTA and CDR2 FQGNSA. Study-wide results and caveats: The long-lived group displayed more naive CD4+ cells, plus higher diversity, than the aged donors did.

The second PCR ran roughly 7 to 12 cycles with a sample-barcoded 5' primer and J-beta primers. TCRdb fed the 5' RACE reads into MiXCR, producing one record per CDR3 protein. In the table there are approximately 1,700,000 distinct CDR3 sequences, about 39% of which are singletons. Comment on this clonotype: What it binds is not known.

The sequencing input was blood. The chain combines TRBV7-2 with TRBJ1-1, with D uncertain. This TCR was recovered from a human donor in good health. For the CDR3, the DNA is TGTGCCAGCCAGACGAACACTGAAGCTTTCTTT. It specifies CASQTNTEAFF.